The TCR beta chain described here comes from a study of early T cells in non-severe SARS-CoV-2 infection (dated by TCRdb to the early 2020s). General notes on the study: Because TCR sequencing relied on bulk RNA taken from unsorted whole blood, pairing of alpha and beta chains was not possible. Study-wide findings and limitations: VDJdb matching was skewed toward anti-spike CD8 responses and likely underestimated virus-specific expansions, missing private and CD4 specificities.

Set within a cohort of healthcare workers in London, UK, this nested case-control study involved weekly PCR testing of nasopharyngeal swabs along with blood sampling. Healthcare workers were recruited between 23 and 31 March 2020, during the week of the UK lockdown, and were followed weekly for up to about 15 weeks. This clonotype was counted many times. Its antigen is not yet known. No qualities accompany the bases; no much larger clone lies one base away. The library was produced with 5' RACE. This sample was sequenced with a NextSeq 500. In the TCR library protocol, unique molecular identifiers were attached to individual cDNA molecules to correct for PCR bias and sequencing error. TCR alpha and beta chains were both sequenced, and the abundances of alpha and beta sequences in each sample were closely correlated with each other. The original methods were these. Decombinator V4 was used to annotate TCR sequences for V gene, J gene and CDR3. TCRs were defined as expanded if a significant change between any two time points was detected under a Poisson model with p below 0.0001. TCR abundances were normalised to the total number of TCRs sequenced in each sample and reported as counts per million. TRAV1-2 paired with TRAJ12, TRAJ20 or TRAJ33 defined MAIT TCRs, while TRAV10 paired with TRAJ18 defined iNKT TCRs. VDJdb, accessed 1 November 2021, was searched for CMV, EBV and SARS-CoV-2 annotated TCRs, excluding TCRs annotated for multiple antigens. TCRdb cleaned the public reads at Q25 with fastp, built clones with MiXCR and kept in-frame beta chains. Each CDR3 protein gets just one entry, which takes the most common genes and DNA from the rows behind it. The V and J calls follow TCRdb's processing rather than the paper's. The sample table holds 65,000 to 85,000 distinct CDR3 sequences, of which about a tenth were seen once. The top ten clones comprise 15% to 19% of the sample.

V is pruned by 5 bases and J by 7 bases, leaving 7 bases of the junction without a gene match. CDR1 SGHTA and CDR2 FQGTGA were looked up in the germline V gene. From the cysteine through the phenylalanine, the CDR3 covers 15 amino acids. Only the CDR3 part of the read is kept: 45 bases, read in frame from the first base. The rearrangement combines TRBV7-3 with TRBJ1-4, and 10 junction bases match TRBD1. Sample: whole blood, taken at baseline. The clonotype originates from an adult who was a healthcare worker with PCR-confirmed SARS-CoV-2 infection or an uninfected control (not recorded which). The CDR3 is CASSHRTGGSEKLFF. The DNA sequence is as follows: TGTGCCAGCAGCCACCGGACAGGGGGTTCTGAAAAACTGTTTTTT.